This T cell receptor beta chain originates from a study of cytomegalovirus exposure and HLA in healthy donors. General study results and limits: What TCR beta sequences reportedly achieved was accurate prediction of HLA-A and HLA-B alleles in most subjects. Researchers reported in a later analysis that a missense DCLRE1C variant was tied to TCR beta V- and J-gene trimming. Within a later analysis, the majority of CMV-associated TCR beta chains appeared HLA-restricted. Indistinguishability led to the exclusion of some V segments, TRBV6-2 and TRBV6-3 included.

As regards this clone: Its antigen remains unknown.

The CDR3 spans 16 residues. Germline assignment: CDR1 KGHSH and CDR2 LQKENI. Trimming cost V 3 bases and J 6 bases; bases outside gene matches: 8. The PCR ran on 60 Vbeta and 13 Jbeta primers. The repertoire was sequenced with immunoSEQ multiplex PCR; TCRdb's copy has only in-frame clones and lacks some. This sample has 68,000 or so clones, with roughly four fifths found just once. The sample comprised PBMCs. The chain has TRBV18 and TRBJ1-4, with TRBD1 matching over 9 bases. The clonotype was recovered from a human donor in good health. The CDR3 protein is CASSPVLQGADEKLFF. The CDR3 coding sequence is TGTGCCAGCTCACCGGTCCTACAGGGGGCGGATGAAAAACTGTTTTTT.